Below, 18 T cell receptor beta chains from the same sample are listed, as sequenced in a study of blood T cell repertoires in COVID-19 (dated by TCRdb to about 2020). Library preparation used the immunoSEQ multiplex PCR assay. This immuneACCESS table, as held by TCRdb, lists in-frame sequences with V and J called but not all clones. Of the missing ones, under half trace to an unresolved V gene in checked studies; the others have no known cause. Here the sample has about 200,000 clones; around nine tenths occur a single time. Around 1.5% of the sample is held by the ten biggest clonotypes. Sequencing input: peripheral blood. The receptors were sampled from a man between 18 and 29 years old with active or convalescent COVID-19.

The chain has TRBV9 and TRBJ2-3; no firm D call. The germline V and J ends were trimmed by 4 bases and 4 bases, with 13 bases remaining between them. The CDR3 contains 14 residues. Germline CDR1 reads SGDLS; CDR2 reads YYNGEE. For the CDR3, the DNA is TGTGCCAGCAGCCCCCTGGGCGCCTCAGATACGCAGTATTTT. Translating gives CASSPLGASDTQYF. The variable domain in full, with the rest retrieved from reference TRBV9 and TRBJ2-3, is DSGVTQTPKHLITATGQRVTLRCSPRSGDLSVYWYQQSLDQGLQFLIQYYNGEERAKGNILERFSAQQFPDLHSELNLSSLELGDSALYFCASSPLGASDTQYFGPGTRLTVL.

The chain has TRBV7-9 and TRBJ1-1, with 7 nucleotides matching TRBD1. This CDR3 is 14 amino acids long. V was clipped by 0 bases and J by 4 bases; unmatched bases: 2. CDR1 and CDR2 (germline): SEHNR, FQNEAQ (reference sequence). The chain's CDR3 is CASSLAQGVTEAFF. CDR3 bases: TGTGCCAGCAGCTTAGCGCAGGGGGTCACTGAAGCTTTCTTT.

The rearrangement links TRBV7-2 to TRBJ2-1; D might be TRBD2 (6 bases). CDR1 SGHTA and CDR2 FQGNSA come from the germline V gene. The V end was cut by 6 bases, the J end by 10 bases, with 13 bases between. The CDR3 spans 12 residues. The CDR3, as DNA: TGTGCCAGCAGGGCCCCGGGGGAGGAGCAGTTCTTC. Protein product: CASRAPGEEQFF.

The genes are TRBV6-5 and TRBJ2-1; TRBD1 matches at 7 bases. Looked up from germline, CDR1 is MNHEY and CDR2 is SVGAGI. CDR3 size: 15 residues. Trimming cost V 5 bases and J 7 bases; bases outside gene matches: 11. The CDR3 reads CASSTGVGFLNEQFF. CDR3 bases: TGTGCCAGCAGTACAGGGGTCGGTTTTTTGAATGAGCAGTTCTTC.

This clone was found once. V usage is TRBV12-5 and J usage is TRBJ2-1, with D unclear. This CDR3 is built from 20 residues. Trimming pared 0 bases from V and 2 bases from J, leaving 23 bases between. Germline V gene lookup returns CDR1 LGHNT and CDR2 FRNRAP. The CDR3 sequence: CASGLVLGRRPNAPYNEQFF. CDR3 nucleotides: TGTGCTAGTGGTTTGGTATTGGGCCGGCGCCCGAACGCGCCCTACAATGAGCAGTTCTTC.

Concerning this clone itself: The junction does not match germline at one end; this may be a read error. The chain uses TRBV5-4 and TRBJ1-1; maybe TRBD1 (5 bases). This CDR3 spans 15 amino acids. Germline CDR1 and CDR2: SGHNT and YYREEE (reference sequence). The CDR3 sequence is CASSTPGHLKTEAFF. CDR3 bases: TGTGCCAGCAGCACGCCCGGACACTTGAAGACTGAAGCTTTCTTT.

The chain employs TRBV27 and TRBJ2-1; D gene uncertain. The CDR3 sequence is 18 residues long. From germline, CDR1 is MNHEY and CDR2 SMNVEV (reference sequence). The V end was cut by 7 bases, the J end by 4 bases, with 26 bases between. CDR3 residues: CASTPQNPSKTLYNEQFF. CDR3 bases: TGTGCCAGCACCCCACAGAACCCCAGCAAGACCCTATACAATGAGCAGTTCTTC.

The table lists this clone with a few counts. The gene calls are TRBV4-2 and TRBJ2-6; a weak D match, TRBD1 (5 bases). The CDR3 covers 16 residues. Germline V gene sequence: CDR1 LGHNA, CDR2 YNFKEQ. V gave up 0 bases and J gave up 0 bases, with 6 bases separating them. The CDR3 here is CASSQEDNSGANVLTF. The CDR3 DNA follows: TGTGCCAGCAGCCAAGAGGACAACTCTGGGGCCAACGTCCTGACTTTC.

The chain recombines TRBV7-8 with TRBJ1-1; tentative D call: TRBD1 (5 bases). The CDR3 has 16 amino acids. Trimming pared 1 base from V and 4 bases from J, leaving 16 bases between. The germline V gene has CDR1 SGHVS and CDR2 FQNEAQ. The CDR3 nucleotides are TGTGCCAGCAGCTTAGAGGGGCAGGGCTACGGCACTGAAGCTTTCTTT. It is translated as CASSLEGQGYGTEAFF.

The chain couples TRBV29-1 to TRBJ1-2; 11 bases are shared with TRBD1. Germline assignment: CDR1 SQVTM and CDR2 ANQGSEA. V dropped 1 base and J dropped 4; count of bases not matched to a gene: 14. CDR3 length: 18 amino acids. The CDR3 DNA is TGCAGCGTTGAAGGACAGACGGGGACAGGGGGTTTGGGCTATGGCTACACCTTC. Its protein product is CSVEGQTGTGGLGYGYTF.

CDR3 loop: CASSQDSLVGADTQYF. CDR3 DNA: TGTGCCAGCAGCCAAGATAGTTTGGTAGGGGCGGATACGCAGTATTTT. J is TRBJ2-3 and V is TRBV14, with D possibly matching TRBD1 (5 bases). The germline CDR1 and CDR2 sequences are SGHDN and FVKESK. The CDR3 has 16 residues. V lost 0 bases and J lost 6, with 16 bases in between.

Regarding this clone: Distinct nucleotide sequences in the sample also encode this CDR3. CDR3 loop: CAISEQQGSGYTF. The CDR3 DNA reads TGTGCCATCAGTGAACAACAGGGCTCGGGCTACACCTTC. The chain has TRBV10-3 and TRBJ1-2, with D perhaps TRBD1 (6 bases). This CDR3 is built from 13 residues. CDR1 is ENHRY and CDR2 is SYGVKD in the germline V gene. The V end lost 3 bases, the J end lost 8 bases, and 13 bases lay between the germline ends.

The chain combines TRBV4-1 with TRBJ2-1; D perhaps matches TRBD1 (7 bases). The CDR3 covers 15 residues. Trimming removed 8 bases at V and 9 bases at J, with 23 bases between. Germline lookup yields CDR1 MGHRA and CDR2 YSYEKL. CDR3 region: CASGPPDRETSEQFF. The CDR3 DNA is TGCGCCAGCGGACCTCCCGACAGGGAGACTAGTGAGCAGTTCTTC.

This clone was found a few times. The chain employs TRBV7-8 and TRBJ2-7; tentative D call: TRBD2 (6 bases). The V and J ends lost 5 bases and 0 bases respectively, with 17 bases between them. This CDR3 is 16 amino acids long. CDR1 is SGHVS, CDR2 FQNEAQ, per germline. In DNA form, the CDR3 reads TGTGCCAGCAGCCCGAGCTTTGGCGGGATCTCCTACGAGCAGTACTTC. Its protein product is CASSPSFGGISYEQYF. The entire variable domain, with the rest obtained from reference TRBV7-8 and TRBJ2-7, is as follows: GAGVSQSPRYKVAKRGQDVALRCDPISGHVSLFWYQQALGQGPEFLTYFQNEAQLDKSGLPSDRFFAERPEGSVSTLKIQRTQQEDSAVYLCASSPSFGGISYEQYFGPGTRLTVT.

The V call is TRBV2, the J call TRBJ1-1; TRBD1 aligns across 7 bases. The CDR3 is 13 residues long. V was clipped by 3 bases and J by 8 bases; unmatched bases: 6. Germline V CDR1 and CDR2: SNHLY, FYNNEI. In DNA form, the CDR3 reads TGTGCCAGCAGTGAGACAGGGATTAGAGAAGCTTTCTTT. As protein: CASSETGIREAFF. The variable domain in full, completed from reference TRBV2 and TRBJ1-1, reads EPEVTQTPSHQVTQMGQEVILRCVPISNHLYFYWYRQILGQKVEFLVSFYNNEISEKSEIFDDQFSVERPDGSNFTLKIRSTKLEDSAMYFCASSETGIREAFFGQGTRLTVV.

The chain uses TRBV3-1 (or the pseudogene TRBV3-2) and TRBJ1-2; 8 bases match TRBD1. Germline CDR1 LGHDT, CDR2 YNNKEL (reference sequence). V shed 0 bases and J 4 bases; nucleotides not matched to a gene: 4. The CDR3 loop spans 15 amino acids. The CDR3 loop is CASSQDPGGVYGYTF. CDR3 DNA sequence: TGTGCCAGCAGCCAAGATCCAGGGGGCGTCTATGGCTACACCTTC.

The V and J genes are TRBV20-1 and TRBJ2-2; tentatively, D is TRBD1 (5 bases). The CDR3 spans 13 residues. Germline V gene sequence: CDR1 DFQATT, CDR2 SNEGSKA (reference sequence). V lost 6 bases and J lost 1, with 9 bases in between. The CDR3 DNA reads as TGCAGTGCCAGTGGACAGAACACCGGGGAGCTGTTTTTT. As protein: CSASGQNTGELFF.

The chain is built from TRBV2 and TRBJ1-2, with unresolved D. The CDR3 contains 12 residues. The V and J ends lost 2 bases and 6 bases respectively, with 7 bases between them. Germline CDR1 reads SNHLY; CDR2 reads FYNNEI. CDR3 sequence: CASSETTDGYTF. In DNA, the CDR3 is TGTGCCAGCAGTGAAACCACGGATGGCTACACCTTC.